This TCR beta chain was profiled in a study of vaccination and CD4 T cells after COVID-19. Study at large: Those taking part got two shots of either the BNT162b2 or the mRNA-1273 vaccine. Investigators stimulated cells with overlapping spike peptides drawn from SARS-CoV-2, HCoV-NL63, HCoV-OC43 and HCoV-229E.

The Oncomine TCR Beta short-read assay was what sequenced the DNA obtained from cultured CD4+ T cells. Researchers extracted genomic DNA from CD4+ T cells that had been cultured. Via MiXCR, TCRdb re-called the PCR reads, giving one row per CDR3 protein. The sample carries about 23,000 distinct CDR3 sequences, around two fifths recorded once. Comment on this clonotype: Its antigen is still unknown.

Indicated treatment: roughly 10-day PBMC culture with coronavirus spike peptide pools or control peptides (ViraFEST assay). Per the germline V gene, CDR1 is SGHVS and CDR2 is FQNEAQ. The CDR3 contains 14 residues. V lost 4 bases to trimming and J lost 0 bases; unmatched junction nucleotides: 2. The clonotype originates from a human donor who received a COVID-19 vaccine. The rearrangement uses TRBV7-8 and TRBJ2-7, with TRBD1 matching over 8 bases. The specimen comprised CD4+ T cells from blood, cultured in vitro, sampled before SARS-CoV-2 vaccination. This chain's CDR3 is CASSWTGSSYEQYF. In nucleotides, the CDR3 is TGTGCCAGCAGCTGGACAGGGAGCTCCTACGAGCAGTACTTC.